Listed here are 27 T cell receptor beta chains from one sample, sequenced in a study of blood T cell repertoires in COVID-19. Profiling relied on immunoSEQ multiplex PCR, and the TCRdb table lists in-frame clones only, not all of them. The sample comprises about 230,000 clones, just under 90% of which are singletons, and approximately 4.3% rests with the top ten. Sequencing input: PBMCs or T cells enriched from blood (not recorded which). These receptor sequences come from a woman aged 30 to 39 with acute COVID-19.

The rearrangement links TRBV19 to TRBJ1-1; tentative D call: TRBD1 (6 bases). The CDR3 sequence is 14 residues long. Per the germline V gene, CDR1 is LNHDA and CDR2 is SQIVND (reference sequence). Trimming removed 4 bases from V and 8 bases from J, with 17 bases in between. CDR3: CASSKRGLGGEAFF. The CDR3 region has the DNA TGTGCCAGTAGTAAGCGGGGTTTGGGGGGCGAAGCTTTCTTT.

The chain employs TRBV9 and TRBJ2-6; D ambiguous. CDR3 length: 14 residues. Germline loops: CDR1 SGDLS, CDR2 YYNGEE. V was shortened by 3 bases and J by 0 bases, with 4 bases between the two germline ends. This chain's CDR3 is CASSEPSGANVLTF. CDR3 nucleotide sequence: TGTGCCAGCAGCGAGCCCTCTGGGGCCAACGTCCTGACTTTC.

The rearrangement uses TRBV9 and TRBJ2-3; tentative D call: TRBD1 (5 bases). Trimming took off 4 bases at V and 4 bases at J, with 16 bases between the two ends. Germline values: CDR1 SGDLS, CDR2 YYNGEE. The CDR3 is made up of 15 amino acids. Here the CDR3 DNA reads TGTGCCAGCAGCCTCGAAGGGCAGGGCGCAGATACGCAGTATTTT. Its protein is CASSLEGQGADTQYF.

This chain uses TRBV6-5 with TRBJ1-3, with unresolved D. V lost 5 bases and J 0 bases, leaving 11 bases between the germline ends. This CDR3 is built from 15 residues. The germline V gene encodes CDR1 MNHEY and CDR2 SVGAGI. The CDR3 sequence: CASSIQPSSGNTIYF. CDR3 bases: TGTGCCAGCAGTATACAGCCGAGCTCTGGAAACACCATATATTTT.

Only a few counts were recorded for this clone. The V call is TRBV5-5, the J call TRBJ1-2; D is unresolved. The CDR3 has 12 residues. V shed 1 base and J shed 13 bases, with 14 bases lying between them. The germline V gene has CDR1 SGHKS and CDR2 YYEKEE (reference sequence). This CDR3 is CASSLTVLPPTF. CDR3 nucleotides: TGTGCCAGCAGCTTGACGGTACTGCCACCCACCTTC.

V and J are TRBV6-5 and TRBJ2-3; possible D gene TRBD2, 6 bases. The germline V gene encodes CDR1 MNHEY and CDR2 SVGAGI. The CDR3 totals 15 residues. V was pared by 6 bases and J by 0 bases, with 13 bases between. CDR3 DNA sequence: TGTGCCAGCAGACAGACAGCGGGTAGCACAGATACGCAGTATTTT. It codes for CASRQTAGSTDTQYF.

V is TRBV30 and J is TRBJ1-5; 9 bases fit TRBD1. V gave up 0 bases and J gave up 4 bases; unmatched junction bases: 4. This CDR3 has 15 amino acids. Germline V gives CDR1 GTSNPN, CDR2 SVGIG (reference sequence). The CDR3 reads CAWSVWDRENQPQHF. For the CDR3, the DNA is TGTGCCTGGAGTGTGTGGGACAGGGAAAATCAGCCCCAGCATTTT.

The V and J genes are TRBV6-6 and TRBJ2-1; D is perhaps TRBD2 (6 bases). The CDR3 sequence is 14 residues long. The germline CDR1 and CDR2 sequences are MNHNY and SVGAGI (reference sequence). The germline V and J ends were trimmed by 7 bases and 9 bases, with 19 bases remaining between them. CDR3 amino acids: CASNDHGGGREQFF. The CDR3, as DNA: TGTGCCAGCAATGACCACGGTGGAGGGCGTGAGCAGTTCTTC.

The chain recombines TRBV4-3 with TRBJ1-2; D is undetermined. This CDR3 has 15 amino acids. Per the germline V gene, CDR1 is LGHNA and CDR2 is YSLEER. Trimming took 0 bases from V and 8 from J, leaving 16 bases between them. CDR3 loop: CASSQDRGLWVGYTF. CDR3 nucleotide sequence: TGCGCCAGCAGCCAAGATAGAGGCCTATGGGTGGGCTACACCTTC.

The chain joins TRBV4-1 to TRBJ1-1; TRBD1 aligns across 7 bases. The CDR3 extends over 13 amino acids. V lost 2 bases to trimming and J lost 7 bases; unmatched junction nucleotides: 4. The V gene's germline CDR1 is MGHRA and CDR2 YSYEKL. This CDR3 is CASSQNRDSEAFF. CDR3 DNA sequence: TGCGCCAGCAGCCAAAACCGGGACAGTGAAGCTTTCTTT.

The rearrangement joins TRBV5-1 to TRBJ1-1; D gene ambiguous. Trimming shortened V by 5 bases and J by 3 bases, and 14 bases separated the two germline ends. Germline V CDR1 and CDR2: SGHRS, YFSETQ. The CDR3 loop spans 14 amino acids. The CDR3 is CASSRERKDTEAFF. Written as DNA, the CDR3 is TGCGCCAGCAGTCGGGAGCGGAAGGACACTGAAGCTTTCTTT. Based on the CDR3 plus reference TRBV5-1 and TRBJ1-1, the full variable domain is KAGVTQTPRYLIKTRGQQVTLSCSPISGHRSVSWYQQTPGQGLQFLFEYFSETQRNKGNFPGRFSGRQFSNSRSEMNVSTLELGDSALYLCASSRERKDTEAFFGQGTRLTVV.

The CDR3 sequence: CASSFKPGMNSPLHF. The DNA for the CDR3 is TGTGCCAGCAGCTTCAAGCCGGGGATGAATTCACCCCTCCACTTT. The rearrangement uses TRBV5-6 and TRBJ1-6; D is ambiguous. CDR3 length equals 15 residues. Trimming took off 2 bases at V and 7 bases at J, with 13 bases between the two ends. CDR1 SGHDT and CDR2 YYEEEE come from the germline V gene.

V is TRBV19 and J is TRBJ1-2; 9 bases map to TRBD1. V shed 5 bases and J 1 base; nucleotides not matched to a gene: 17. The CDR3 runs to 19 residues. The germline gives CDR1 LNHDA, CDR2 SQIVND (reference sequence). This CDR3 reads CASSRTVGTGKTYNYGYTF. The CDR3, as DNA: TGTGCCAGTAGTCGCACGGTAGGGACAGGGAAGACTTATAACTATGGCTACACCTTC. Looking up the rest from reference TRBV19 and TRBJ1-2 gives the full variable domain: DGGITQSPKYLFRKEGQNVTLSCEQNLNHDAMYWYRQDPGQGLRLIYYSQIVNDFQKGDIAEGYSVSREKKESFPLTVTSAQKNPTAFYLCASSRTVGTGKTYNYGYTFGSGTRLTVV.

This clone was observed a few times. The chain employs TRBV19 and TRBJ1-6; a weak D match, TRBD1 (5 bases). This CDR3 is built from 15 residues. Trimming stripped 2 bases from V and 8 bases from J, with 13 bases between. CDR1 LNHDA and CDR2 SQIVND come from the germline V gene (reference sequence). The CDR3 nucleotides are TGTGCCAGTAGTATATCCGACAGTCGGTATTCACCCCTCCACTTT. As protein: CASSISDSRYSPLHF.

This chain connects TRBV5-5 to TRBJ1-2; D remains unclear. The CDR3 totals 13 residues. Trimming cost V 2 bases and J 3 bases, with 8 bases left between them. Per the germline V gene, CDR1 is SGHKS and CDR2 is YYEKEE (reference sequence). The CDR3 coding sequence is TGTGCCAGCAGCTTTGCCCCGGACTATGGCTACACCTTC. This sequence encodes CASSFAPDYGYTF.

The chain couples TRBV10-1 to TRBJ2-1, with TRBD2 identical over 12 bases. Germline V gives CDR1 WNHNN, CDR2 SYGVQD (reference sequence). After removal of 0 bases from V and 2 bases from J, the junction contained 8 bases not matched to a gene. The CDR3 runs to 19 residues. DNA for the CDR3: TGCGCCAGCAGTGAGTCTGGCCTAGCGGGGGGGCACCCCTACAATGAGCAGTTCTTC. Its translation: CASSESGLAGGHPYNEQFF.

This clone appeared a few times. The chain carries TRBV30 and TRBJ1-2, with a weak D call TRBD1 (5 bases). The CDR3 runs 11 residues. The V end lost 7 bases, the J end lost 4 bases, and 10 bases lay between the germline ends. Germline V gene sequence: CDR1 GTSNPN, CDR2 SVGIG (reference sequence). For the CDR3, the DNA is TGTGCCTTGGGGGGGAGCTATGGCTACACCTTC. Amino acid sequence: CALGGSYGYTF.

The gene calls are TRBV6-5 and TRBJ2-1; TRBD1 matches 9 bases. The V and J ends lost 6 bases and 12 bases, in that order; junction bases with no gene match: 3. Germline loops: CDR1 MNHEY, CDR2 SVGAGI. This CDR3 region has 11 residues. The CDR3 DNA reads TGTGCCAGCAGACAGGGGGCTCTGCAGTTCTTC. It is translated as CASRQGALQFF.

This clone came up many times. The rearrangement links TRBV4-1 to TRBJ1-6, with no clear D. Germline V gene data show CDR1 as MGHRA and CDR2 as YSYEKL. The CDR3 runs 16 residues. Trimming took off 0 bases at V and 12 bases at J, with 18 bases between the two ends. The CDR3 sequence: CASSQDFVTRSRPLHF. CDR3 coding DNA: TGCGCCAGCAGCCAAGATTTCGTAACCCGTAGTAGACCCCTCCACTTT.

The rearrangement joins TRBV24-1 to TRBJ2-4; weak D call: TRBD1 (6 bases). From germline, CDR1 is KGHDR and CDR2 SFDVKD. Trimming removed 3 bases at V and 0 bases at J, with 17 bases between. The CDR3 extends over 18 amino acids. CDR3 bases: TGTGCCACCAGTGATGCACAGGGCAGGAAAGGAGCCAAAAACATTCAGTACTTC. Encoded protein: CATSDAQGRKGAKNIQYF.

The chain has TRBV29-1 and TRBJ1-2; D might be TRBD1 (6 bases). Between the trimmed V and J ends, which lost 7 bases and 6 bases, there was a span of 18 bases. The CDR3 consists of 13 residues. Germline V CDR1 and CDR2: SQVTM, ANQGSEA. The CDR3 region is CSAGGAGRHGYTF. As DNA, the CDR3 is TGCAGCGCCGGGGGGGCAGGGAGGCATGGCTACACCTTC.

The gene calls are TRBV18 and TRBJ2-1, with 9 bases lining up with TRBD2. The CDR3 spans 14 residues. From germline, CDR1 is KGHSH and CDR2 LQKENI. After removal of 3 bases from V and 7 bases from J, the junction contained 4 bases not matched to a gene. This CDR3 reads CASSPPSGDNEQFF. The DNA of the CDR3 is TGTGCCAGCTCACCCCCTAGCGGGGATAATGAGCAGTTCTTC.

This chain joins TRBV19 and TRBJ1-6, with 8 nucleotides matching TRBD1. Trimming removed 6 bases from V and 2 bases from J; junction bases left unmatched: 12. Germline V gene lookup returns CDR1 LNHDA and CDR2 SQIVND (reference sequence). The CDR3 sequence is 18 residues long. CDR3 loop: CASRTGQGRVTYNSPLHF. CDR3 coding DNA: TGTGCCAGTAGGACCGGACAGGGTAGAGTGACCTATAATTCACCCCTCCACTTT. The full variable domain, with the rest looked up from reference TRBV19 and TRBJ1-6, is DGGITQSPKYLFRKEGQNVTLSCEQNLNHDAMYWYRQDPGQGLRLIYYSQIVNDFQKGDIAEGYSVSREKKESFPLTVTSAQKNPTAFYLCASRTGQGRVTYNSPLHFGNGTRLTVT.

The chain couples TRBV23-1 to TRBJ2-7; D is perhaps TRBD2 (6 bases). TRBV23-1 is given ORF status, its function remaining uncertain. This CDR3 is built from 16 residues. V was trimmed by 3 bases and J by 0 bases, leaving 15 bases between them. CDR3 protein: CASSQRGPTHSYEQYF. The CDR3 DNA reads as TGCGCCAGCAGTCAGCGGGGACCGACCCACTCCTACGAGCAGTACTTC.

This clone was found a few times. V usage is TRBV27 and J usage is TRBJ1-5, with a weak D call TRBD1 (5 bases). The V gene lost 1 base and the J gene lost 5 bases, with 18 bases spanning the gap. Germline V gives CDR1 MNHEY, CDR2 SMNVEV (reference sequence). The CDR3 totals 17 residues. The CDR3: CASSLWGGEIGDQPQHF. CDR3 DNA: TGTGCCAGCAGTTTATGGGGGGGGGAAATTGGGGATCAGCCCCAGCATTTT.

J is TRBJ1-2 and V is TRBV20-1; D is possibly TRBD1 (5 bases). CDR3 length equals 14 residues. Between the trimmed V and J ends, which lost 3 bases and 5 bases, there was a span of 16 bases. CDR1 is DFQATT, CDR2 SNEGSKA, per germline (reference sequence). This CDR3 is CSASRSGTFYGYTF. In DNA form, the CDR3 reads TGCAGTGCTAGTAGGAGTGGGACTTTTTATGGCTACACCTTC.

The chain has TRBV7-8 and TRBJ2-7; D is possibly TRBD1 (6 bases). The V and J ends lost 5 bases and 6 bases respectively, with 8 bases between them. The germline V gene has CDR1 SGHVS and CDR2 FQNEAQ. The CDR3 covers 11 residues. The CDR3 sequence: CASSKDSEQYF. The CDR3 DNA follows: TGTGCCAGCAGCAAGGACAGCGAGCAGTACTTC.